These 22 T cell receptor beta chains came from one sample sequenced in a study of cytomegalovirus exposure and HLA in healthy donors. Sequencing was performed with immunoSEQ multiplex PCR; in TCRdb, only in-frame clones are kept and a portion is missing. The sample has tens of thousands of clones, around 90% seen once. The sequenced sample was PBMCs. The source of these receptors is a man between 18 and 29 years old in good health and CMV-seronegative.

The chain joins TRBV4-1 to TRBJ1-5, with 7 bases that match TRBD1. The CDR3 runs to 17 residues. Germline values: CDR1 MGHRA, CDR2 YSYEKL. With V trimmed by 1 base and J by 0 bases, 6 bases remained unmatched. The CDR3 here is CASSQVKGADSNQPQHF. CDR3 sequence (DNA): TGCGCCAGCAGCCAAGTCAAGGGGGCGGATAGCAATCAGCCCCAGCATTTT.

V and J are TRBV7-2 and TRBJ1-5; 10 bases line up with TRBD1. Trimming cost V 5 bases and J 8 bases; bases outside gene matches: 3. The CDR3 contains 13 residues. Germline-derived CDR1 and CDR2 are SGHTA and FQGNSA. The CDR3 DNA reads as TGTGCCAGCAGCAAGGACAGGGGGAAGCCCCAGCATTTT. This gives the protein CASSKDRGKPQHF.

This chain uses TRBV6-5 with TRBJ1-2; D call uncertain. Looked up from germline, CDR1 is MNHEY and CDR2 is SVGAGI. The CDR3 consists of 15 residues. V gave up 6 bases and J gave up 7 bases, with 21 bases separating them. As DNA, the CDR3 is TGTGCCAGCAGCCCCTTGAGAGGAAAAAACCGTGGCTACACCTTC. The encoded protein is CASSPLRGKNRGYTF.

The gene calls are TRBV11-2 and TRBJ2-2; 10 nucleotides match TRBD1. The ends lost 10 bases at V and 5 bases at J; junction bases unmatched: 19. The CDR3 length is 18 residues. The germline gives CDR1 SGHAT, CDR2 FQNNGV. The CDR3 region is CAISTYPDPGQGTGELFF. CDR3 DNA sequence: TGTGCCATCTCCACATACCCGGATCCGGGACAGGGGACCGGGGAGCTGTTTTTT. Full variable domain (outside the CDR3, taken from reference TRBV11-2 and TRBJ2-2): EAGVAQSPRYKIIEKRQSVAFWCNPISGHATLYWYQQILGQGPKLLIQFQNNGVVDDSQLPKDRFSAERLKGVDSTLKIQPAKLEDSAVYLCAISTYPDPGQGTGELFFGEGSRLTVL.

This chain connects TRBV7-9 to TRBJ1-2; no definite D call. The V gene lost 0 bases and the J gene lost 0 bases, with 8 bases spanning the gap. Per germline, CDR1 SEHNR and CDR2 FQNEAQ (reference sequence). This CDR3 region has 15 residues. The CDR3 DNA reads TGTGCCAGCAGCTTAGCACAGCAAGCTAACTATGGCTACACCTTC. Its translation is CASSLAQQANYGYTF.

The chain links TRBV6-4 to TRBJ2-3; D gene ambiguous. This CDR3 is 15 amino acids long. Germline CDR1 reads MRHNA; CDR2 reads SNTAGT. V was cut by 9 bases and J by 7 bases, with 23 bases left in between. CDR3 amino acids: CARVSDSHPVHTQYF. As DNA, the CDR3 is TGTGCCAGAGTGAGTGATAGCCACCCAGTACATACGCAGTATTTT.

The rearrangement joins TRBV28 to TRBJ2-7; D call uncertain. The CDR3 is made up of 11 amino acids. The V gene lost 3 bases and the J gene lost 3 bases, with 3 bases spanning the gap. Per germline, CDR1 MDHEN and CDR2 SYDVKM. CDR3 region: CASSFYYEQYF. CDR3 nucleotide sequence: TGTGCCAGCAGTTTCTACTACGAGCAGTACTTC.

V and J are TRBV7-2 and TRBJ2-5; 15 nucleotides line up with TRBD2. V shed 2 bases, J shed 5 bases, and the junction held 6 bases outside the gene matches. Per germline, CDR1 SGHTA and CDR2 FQGNSA. This CDR3 spans 17 amino acids. The CDR3 here is CASSLRTSGRAWETQYF. In DNA form, the CDR3 reads TGTGCCAGCAGCTTAAGGACTAGCGGGAGGGCCTGGGAGACCCAGTACTTC.

The chain combines TRBV28 with TRBJ2-1, with TRBD2 identical over 16 bases. V was clipped by 3 bases and J by 0 bases; unmatched bases: 11. Germline values: CDR1 MDHEN, CDR2 SYDVKM. The CDR3 has 21 residues. The CDR3 nucleotides read TGTGCCAGCAGTTTTCCCCTAGGGACTAGCGGGAGGGACAGCTCCTACAATGAGCAGTTCTTC. Its translation is CASSFPLGTSGRDSSYNEQFF. The complete variable domain, with remaining parts taken from reference TRBV28 and TRBJ2-1, reads DVKVTQSSRYLVKRTGEKVFLECVQDMDHENMFWYRQDPGLGLRLIYFSYDVKMKEKGDIPEGYSVSREKKERFSLILESASTNQTSMYLCASSFPLGTSGRDSSYNEQFFGPGTRLTVL.

The chain uses TRBV28 and TRBJ2-2; a possible D gene is TRBD1 (6 bases). The CDR3 totals 15 residues. The V end was cut by 4 bases, the J end by 6 bases, with 15 bases between. The germline gives CDR1 MDHEN, CDR2 SYDVKM. The CDR3 nucleotides read TGTGCCAGCAGTTCGTCCACCGCAGGGGCCGGGGAGCTGTTTTTT. It specifies CASSSSTAGAGELFF. The complete variable domain, with remaining parts taken from reference TRBV28 and TRBJ2-2, reads DVKVTQSSRYLVKRTGEKVFLECVQDMDHENMFWYRQDPGLGLRLIYFSYDVKMKEKGDIPEGYSVSREKKERFSLILESASTNQTSMYLCASSSSTAGAGELFFGEGSRLTVL.

The chain employs TRBV28 and TRBJ1-2, with 8 bases aligning to TRBD1. This CDR3 has 16 amino acids. The trim removed 5 bases at V and 4 bases at J, leaving 12 bases unmatched. The germline gives CDR1 MDHEN, CDR2 SYDVKM. The CDR3 reads CASSQTLDRGIYGYTF. Written as DNA, the CDR3 is TGTGCCAGCAGTCAGACCCTAGACAGGGGTATCTATGGCTACACCTTC.

The V and J genes are TRBV7-2 and TRBJ1-5, with D perhaps matching TRBD1 (6 bases). This CDR3 contains 16 residues. V gave up 4 bases and J gave up 1 base, with 14 bases separating them. Germline loops: CDR1 SGHTA, CDR2 FQGNSA. The CDR3 is CASSSPGEGSNQPQHF. In DNA, the CDR3 is TGTGCCAGCAGCTCCCCAGGGGAAGGAAGCAATCAGCCCCAGCATTTT.

V usage is TRBV28 and J usage is TRBJ1-5; 7 bases are shared with TRBD1. Germline CDR1 MDHEN, CDR2 SYDVKM. With V trimmed by 7 bases and J by 2 bases, 2 bases remained unmatched. This CDR3 is 13 amino acids long. CDR3 sequence (DNA): TGTGCCAGCACCGGACAGGGCAATCAGCCCCAGCATTTT. This sequence encodes CASTGQGNQPQHF.

This clone came up once. This chain joins TRBV10-3 and TRBJ2-1, with TRBD2 matching 10 bases. Germline values: CDR1 ENHRY, CDR2 SYGVKD. This CDR3 contains 17 residues. The V gene end was trimmed by 1 base and the J gene end by 7 bases; junction bases not matched to a gene: 10. The CDR3: CAISEWASGRRGNEQFF. The CDR3 DNA reads TGTGCCATCAGTGAGTGGGCTAGCGGGAGAAGAGGGAATGAGCAGTTCTTC.

The chain couples TRBV6-5 to TRBJ2-1, with D possibly TRBD2 on 5 matching bases. V was clipped by 0 bases and J by 8 bases, with 14 bases between them. Germline V gene sequence: CDR1 MNHEY, CDR2 SVGAGI. This CDR3 has 15 residues. The DNA for the CDR3 is TGTGCCAGCAGTTACTCGAGCGGACGAGGTCATGAGCAGTTCTTC. Translated, it gives CASSYSSGRGHEQFF.

The V call is TRBV5-5, the J call TRBJ2-6, with 10 positions matching TRBD1. J gave up 2 bases and V 4 bases, and 3 bases lay outside the gene matches. CDR3 size: 16 residues. Germline V CDR1 and CDR2: SGHKS, YYEKEE (reference sequence). Written as DNA, the CDR3 is TGTGCCAGCAGCCAGACAGGGGGCGCTGGGGCCAACGTCCTGACTTTC. It is translated as CASSQTGGAGANVLTF. Full variable domain (remainder filled in from reference TRBV5-5 and TRBJ2-6): DAGVTQSPTHLIKTRGQQVTLRCSPISGHKSVSWYQQVLGQGPQFIFQYYEKEERGRGNFPDRFSARQFPNYSSELNVNALLLGDSALYLCASSQTGGAGANVLTFGAGSRLTVL.

The rearrangement joins TRBV4-1 to TRBJ1-1; tentatively, D is TRBD1 (5 bases). CDR1 and CDR2 from the germline V gene are MGHRA and YSYEKL. V dropped 0 bases and J dropped 4 bases, with 18 bases sitting between them. CDR3 size: 17 residues. The DNA of the CDR3 is TGCGCCAGCAGCCAAGAGCCTTTAGGGGCCTCGAGCACTGAAGCTTTCTTT. Its protein product is CASSQEPLGASSTEAFF.

This clone was seen once. The J gene is TRBJ2-1, the V gene TRBV4-3, with D maybe TRBD2 (7 bases). The CDR3 contains 19 residues. Per the germline V gene, CDR1 is LGHNA and CDR2 is YSLEER. V dropped 0 bases and J dropped 10 bases, with 28 bases sitting between them. As DNA, the CDR3 is TGCGCCAGCAGCCAAGATCGGGACACCGGGAGGCCCGCTGGCCGGGAGCAGTTCTTC. It translates to CASSQDRDTGRPAGREQFF.

This sequence joins TRBV4-2 and TRBJ2-1, with 14 bases that match TRBD2. The germline V gene has CDR1 LGHNA and CDR2 YNFKEQ. V lost 4 bases, J lost 7 bases, and 15 bases stayed unmatched. This CDR3 comprises 19 residues. The CDR3 loop is CASSPLGTSGSEFGNEQFF. CDR3 sequence (DNA): TGTGCCAGCAGCCCCCTAGGGACTAGCGGGAGTGAATTTGGGAATGAGCAGTTCTTC.

This chain uses TRBV27 with TRBJ2-2; D is possibly TRBD2 (5 bases). The germline V gene encodes CDR1 MNHEY and CDR2 SMNVEV (reference sequence). The ends were cut back, 3 bases at V and 5 bases at J, with 7 bases in the middle. The CDR3 loop spans 13 amino acids. The CDR3 sequence: CASSFSGTGELFF. The CDR3 DNA sequence: TGTGCCAGCAGTTTCTCGGGGACCGGGGAGCTGTTTTTT.

This clone has a single count. The chain couples TRBV2 to TRBJ2-5; 11 bases match TRBD2. V dropped 6 bases and J dropped 0; count of bases not matched to a gene: 12. The CDR3 consists of 18 residues. Per germline, CDR1 SNHLY and CDR2 FYNNEI. CDR3 sequence (DNA): TGTGCCAGCAGAGCCGTTCTAGCGGGAGGCCTATACCAAGAGACCCAGTACTTC. It specifies CASRAVLAGGLYQETQYF.

V is TRBV19 and J is TRBJ1-1, with unresolved D. This CDR3 has 14 residues. Trimming pared 7 bases from V and 7 bases from J, leaving 19 bases between. Germline loops: CDR1 LNHDA, CDR2 SQIVND (reference sequence). CDR3 bases: TGTGCCAGTACCCTAGATTCGGCACACCGTGAAGCTTTCTTT. Amino acids: CASTLDSAHREAFF.